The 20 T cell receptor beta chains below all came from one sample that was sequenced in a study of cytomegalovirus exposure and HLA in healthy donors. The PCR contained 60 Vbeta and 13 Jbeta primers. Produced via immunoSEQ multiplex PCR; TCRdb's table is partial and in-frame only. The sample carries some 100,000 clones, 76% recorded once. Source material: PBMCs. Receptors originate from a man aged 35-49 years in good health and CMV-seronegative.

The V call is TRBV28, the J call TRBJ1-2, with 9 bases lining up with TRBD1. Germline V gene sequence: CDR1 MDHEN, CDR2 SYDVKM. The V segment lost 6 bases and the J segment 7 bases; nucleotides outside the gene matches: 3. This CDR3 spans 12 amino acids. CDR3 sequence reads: CASRGQGSGYTF. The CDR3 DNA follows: TGTGCCAGCAGGGGACAGGGAAGTGGCTACACCTTC.

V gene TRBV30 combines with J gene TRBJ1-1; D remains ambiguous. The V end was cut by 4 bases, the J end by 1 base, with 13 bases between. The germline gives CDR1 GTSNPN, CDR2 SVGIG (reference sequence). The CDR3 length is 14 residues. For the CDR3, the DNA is TGTGCCTGGATGAGTATCTGGGCGAACACTGAAGCTTTCTTT. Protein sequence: CAWMSIWANTEAFF.

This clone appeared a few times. The CDR3 spells CASSGGQGWNGYTF. The CDR3, as DNA: TGTGCCAGCAGTGGAGGACAGGGTTGGAATGGCTACACCTTC. The V call is TRBV28, the J call TRBJ1-2, with 8 positions matching TRBD1. The junction had 8 bases not matched to a gene; V was cut back by 5 bases and J by 6 bases. The length of the CDR3 is 14 residues. CDR1 is MDHEN, CDR2 SYDVKM, per germline.

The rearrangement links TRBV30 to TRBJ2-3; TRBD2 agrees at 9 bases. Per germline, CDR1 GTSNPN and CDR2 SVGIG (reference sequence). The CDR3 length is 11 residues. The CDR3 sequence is CGGGASDTQYF. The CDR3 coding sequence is TGTGGCGGGGGGGCCTCAGATACGCAGTATTTT.

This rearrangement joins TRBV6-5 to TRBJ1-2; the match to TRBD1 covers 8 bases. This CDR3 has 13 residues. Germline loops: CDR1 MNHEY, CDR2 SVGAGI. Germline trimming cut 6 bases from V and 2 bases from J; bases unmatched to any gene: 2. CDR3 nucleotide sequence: TGTGCCAGCAGGTGGGACAGGAACTATGGCTACACCTTC. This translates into CASRWDRNYGYTF.

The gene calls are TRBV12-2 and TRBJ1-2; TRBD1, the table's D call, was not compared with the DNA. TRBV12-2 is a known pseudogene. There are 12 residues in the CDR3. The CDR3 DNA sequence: TGTGCAAGTCGCCCCCAGTGGTCTGGCTACACCTTC. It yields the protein CASRPQWSGYTF.

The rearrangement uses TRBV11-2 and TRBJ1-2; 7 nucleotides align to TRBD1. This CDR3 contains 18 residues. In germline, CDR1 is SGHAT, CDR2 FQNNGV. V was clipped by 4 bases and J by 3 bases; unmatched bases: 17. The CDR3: CASSSPRGTAGGHYGYTF. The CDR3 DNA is TGTGCCAGCAGCTCCCCAAGAGGGACAGCGGGGGGCCACTATGGCTACACCTTC. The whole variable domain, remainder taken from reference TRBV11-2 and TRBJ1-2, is EAGVAQSPRYKIIEKRQSVAFWCNPISGHATLYWYQQILGQGPKLLIQFQNNGVVDDSQLPKDRFSAERLKGVDSTLKIQPAKLEDSAVYLCASSSPRGTAGGHYGYTFGSGTRLTVV.

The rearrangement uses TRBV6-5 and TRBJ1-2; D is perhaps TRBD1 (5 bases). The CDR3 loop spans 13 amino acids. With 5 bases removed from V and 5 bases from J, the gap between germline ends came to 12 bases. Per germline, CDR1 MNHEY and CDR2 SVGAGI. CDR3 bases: TGTGCCAGCAGTCCCGGGGGGAGGTATGGCTACACCTTC. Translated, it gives CASSPGGRYGYTF.

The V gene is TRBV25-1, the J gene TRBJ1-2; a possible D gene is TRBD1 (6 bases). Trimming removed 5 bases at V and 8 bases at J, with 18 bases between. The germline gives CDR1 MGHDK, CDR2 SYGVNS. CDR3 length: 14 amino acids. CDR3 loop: CASSRTDQSHGYTF. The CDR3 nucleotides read TGTGCCAGCAGTCGGACAGACCAGTCGCACGGCTACACCTTC.

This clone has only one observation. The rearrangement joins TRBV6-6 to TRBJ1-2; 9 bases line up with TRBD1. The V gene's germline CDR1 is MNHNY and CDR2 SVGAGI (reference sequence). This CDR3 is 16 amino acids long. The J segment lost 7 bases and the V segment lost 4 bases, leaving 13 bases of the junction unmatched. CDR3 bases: TGTGCCAGCAGTTCCCCACGTGGACAGGGGTTAAGTGGCTACACCTTC. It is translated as CASSSPRGQGLSGYTF.

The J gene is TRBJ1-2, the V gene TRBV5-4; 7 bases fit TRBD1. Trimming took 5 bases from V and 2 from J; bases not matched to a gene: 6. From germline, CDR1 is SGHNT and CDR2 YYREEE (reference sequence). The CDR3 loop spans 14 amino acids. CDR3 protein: CASRIIQGNYGYTF. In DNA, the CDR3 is TGTGCCAGCAGGATAATACAGGGGAACTATGGCTACACCTTC.

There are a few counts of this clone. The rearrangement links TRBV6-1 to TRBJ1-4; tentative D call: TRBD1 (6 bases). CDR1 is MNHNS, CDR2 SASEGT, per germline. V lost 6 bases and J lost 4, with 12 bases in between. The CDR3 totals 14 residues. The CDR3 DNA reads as TGTGCCAGCAGCAGGACAGCCAGTAATGAAAAACTGTTTTTT. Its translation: CASSRTASNEKLFF.

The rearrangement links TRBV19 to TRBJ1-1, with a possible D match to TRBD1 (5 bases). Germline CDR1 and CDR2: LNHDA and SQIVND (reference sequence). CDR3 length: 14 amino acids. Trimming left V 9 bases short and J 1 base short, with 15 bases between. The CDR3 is CASQYWQGNTEAFF. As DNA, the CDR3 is TGTGCCAGCCAGTATTGGCAGGGGAACACTGAAGCTTTCTTT. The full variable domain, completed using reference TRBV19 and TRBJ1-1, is DGGITQSPKYLFRKEGQNVTLSCEQNLNHDAMYWYRQDPGQGLRLIYYSQIVNDFQKGDIAEGYSVSREKKESFPLTVTSAQKNPTAFYLCASQYWQGNTEAFFGQGTRLTVV.

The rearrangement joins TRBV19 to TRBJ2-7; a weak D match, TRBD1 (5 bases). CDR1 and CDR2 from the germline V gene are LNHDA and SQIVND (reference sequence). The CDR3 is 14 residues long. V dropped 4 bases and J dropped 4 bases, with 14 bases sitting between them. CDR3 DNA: TGTGCCAGTAGTACCCAGGTCCAGGGATACGAGCAGTACTTC. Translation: CASSTQVQGYEQYF.

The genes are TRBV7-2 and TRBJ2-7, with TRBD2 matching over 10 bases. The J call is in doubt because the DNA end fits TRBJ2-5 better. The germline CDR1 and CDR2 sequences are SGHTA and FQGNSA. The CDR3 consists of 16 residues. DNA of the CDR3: TGTGCCAGCAGCCTTAACCAGCGGGGGGGCGTGGAGACCCAGTACTTC. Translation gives CASSLNQRGGVETQYF.

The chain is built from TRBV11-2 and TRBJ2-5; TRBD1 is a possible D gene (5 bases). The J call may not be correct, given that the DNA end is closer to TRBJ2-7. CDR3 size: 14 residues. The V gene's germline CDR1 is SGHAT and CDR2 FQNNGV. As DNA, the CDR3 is TGTGCCAGCAGCCTTTATGGGGCCGGCTACGAGCAGTACTTC. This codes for CASSLYGAGYEQYF.

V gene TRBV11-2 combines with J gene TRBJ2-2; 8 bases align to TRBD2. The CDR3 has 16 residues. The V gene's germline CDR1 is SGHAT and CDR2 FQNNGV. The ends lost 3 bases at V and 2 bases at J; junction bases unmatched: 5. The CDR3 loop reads CASSLSTSGNTGELFF. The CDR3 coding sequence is TGTGCCAGCAGCTTGTCCACTAGCGGTAACACCGGGGAGCTGTTTTTT.

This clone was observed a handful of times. In DNA, the CDR3 is TGTGCCAGTAGTATAGCGCCAGTATCATCCTACGAGCAGTACTTC. Protein: CASSIAPVSSYEQYF. The chain employs TRBV19 and TRBJ2-7, with no clear D. Germline lookup yields CDR1 LNHDA and CDR2 SQIVND (reference sequence). The CDR3 has 15 residues. V was pared by 1 base and J by 1 base, with 11 bases between.

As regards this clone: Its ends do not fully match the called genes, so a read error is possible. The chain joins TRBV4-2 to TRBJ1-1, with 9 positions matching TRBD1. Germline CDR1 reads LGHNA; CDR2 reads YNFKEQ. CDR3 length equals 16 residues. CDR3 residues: CASSPSTGTGTIEALF. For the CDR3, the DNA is TGTGCCAGCAGCCCCTCAACCGGGACAGGGACCATTGAAGCTCTCTTT.

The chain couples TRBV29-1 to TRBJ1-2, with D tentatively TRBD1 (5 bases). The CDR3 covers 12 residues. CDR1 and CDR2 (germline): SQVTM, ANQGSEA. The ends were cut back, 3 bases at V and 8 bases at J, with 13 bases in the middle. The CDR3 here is CSVEEGARGYTF. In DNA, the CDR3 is TGCAGCGTTGAGGAAGGGGCTAGGGGCTACACCTTC.